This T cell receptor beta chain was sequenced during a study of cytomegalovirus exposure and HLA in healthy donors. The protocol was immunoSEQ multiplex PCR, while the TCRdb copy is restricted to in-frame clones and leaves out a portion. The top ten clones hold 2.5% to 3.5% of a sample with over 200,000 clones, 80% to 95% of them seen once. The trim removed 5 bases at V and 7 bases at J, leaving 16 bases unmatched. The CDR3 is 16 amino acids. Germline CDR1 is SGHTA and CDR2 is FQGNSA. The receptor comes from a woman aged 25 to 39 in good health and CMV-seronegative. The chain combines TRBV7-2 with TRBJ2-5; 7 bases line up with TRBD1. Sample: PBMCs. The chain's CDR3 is CASSPLGYRGDVTQYF. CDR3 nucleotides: TGTGCCAGCAGCCCTTTGGGTTACAGGGGAGACGTGACCCAGTACTTC.